This T cell receptor (beta chain) was identified in a study of blood T cell repertoires in COVID-19 (dated by TCRdb to about 2020). General notes on the study: Samples covering the acute and convalescent phases of COVID-19 were provided by collaborators in the United States, Italy and Spain. The material from the prospective study consisted of cDNA or gDNA derived from T cells, B-cell-depleted T cells, or PBMCs. The dataset comprised deeply sampled blood TCRbeta repertoires from subjects exposed to, actively infected with, or recovered from COVID-19. The repertoires were made available in a free public database intended to serve as a resource for research on the immune response to SARS-CoV-2. Samples were obtained from the ongoing ImmuneRACE study (first 160 participants) and from over a thousand subjects provided by 6 global collaborators. Sample metadata almost always included a de-identified subject ID, COVID-19 status, age in years and sex. Where available, HLA class I and class II types were taken from metadata supplied by the sample provider and were not determined by assay-based typing. What the work shows at the level of the full study, not this receptor alone: The amount of clinical and demographic metadata varied by source and participant and was provided uncurated.

The immunoSEQ Assay, a bias-controlled multiplex PCR, was used to amplify TCRbeta CDR3 regions from genomic DNA. The original methods were these. The number of nucleated cells in each sample was estimated by amplification of reference gene primers within the assay. To quantify the absolute abundance of each unique TCRbeta CDR3 rearrangement, sequence reads were collapsed and filtered. For each sample, productive Simpson clonality was calculated by taking the square root of Simpson's diversity index across productive rearrangements. The source is immuneACCESS, and TCRdb retained only in-frame sequences with V and J called. Part of the clones is not carried over; for the studies checked, unresolved V genes explain less than half of this, and the remainder is unexplained. D and trimming were read from the DNA, whereas the V and J calls and clone size are those reported in that table. This sample holds about 140,000 clones; approximately 79% were observed only once. Clones ranked in the top ten supply over 2.5% of the sample.

Participants in the prospective study were aged roughly 18 to 95 years, lived in some 24 United States geographic areas, and enrolled through a virtual design. Cohort assignment in the prospective study relied on participant-reported clinical history from a screening survey and a study questionnaire. ImmuneRACE Cohort 3 recovered participants were defined by two consecutive negative NP/OP PCR tests, healthcare professional clearance, or symptom resolution. In the prospective study, whole blood, serum and a nasopharyngeal or oropharyngeal swab were collected from each participant by mobile phlebotomists. Prospective study participants could optionally give additional blood draws and questionnaires over an approximately 2-month period. Before DNA extraction, blood samples from the prospective study were shipped at room temperature or frozen. Concerning this clone: The antigen this receptor binds is unknown. Base qualities are not recorded, but no much larger clone differs from it by a single base.

CDR1 and CDR2 were assigned from the germline V gene as KGHDR and SFDVKD. The junction shows trimming of 4 bases on V and 10 bases on J, plus 18 bases between the germline ends. The CDR3 runs 15 residues from the cysteine to the phenylalanine. Left in the record is the CDR3 DNA by itself, 45 bases read in frame from the first base. Sequenced sample: PBMCs or T cells enriched from blood (not recorded which). The source of this sequence is a woman in her forties or fifties who had recovered from COVID-19. In this chain, TRBV24-1 is recombined with TRBJ1-4, with a tentative D gene TRBD1 over 6 matching bases. The DNA sequence is TGTGCCACCAGTGAATCAGGGGAGGGCCGGGGAAAACTGTTTTTT. Protein translation: CATSESGEGRGKLFF.